What follows are 22 T cell receptor beta chains derived from one specimen sequenced in a study of CD8+ T cells in alopecia areata. Treatment meaning: oral pan-JAK inhibitor, 5-10 mg twice daily. Extracted RNA was reverse transcribed into cDNA, the sequencing template. Libraries were prepared by immunoSEQ multiplex PCR; TCRdb keeps only in-frame clonotypes and omits some of them. The table records roughly 110,000 clones, roughly 84% of them present only once. Material: CD8+ T cells sorted from blood, obtained at week 24, from a patient treated with tofacitinib. These receptors all come from a human donor with alopecia areata.

V and J are TRBV13 and TRBJ1-2, with D maybe TRBD1 (5 bases). Looked up from germline, CDR1 is PRHDT and CDR2 is FYEKMQ (reference sequence). This CDR3 has 15 residues. V lost 3 bases and J 2 bases, leaving 13 bases between the germline ends. In DNA, the CDR3 is TGTGCCAGCAGCTTCGGGGACTTCATGAACTATGGCTACACCTTC. Protein: CASSFGDFMNYGYTF. Drawing the rest from reference TRBV13 and TRBJ1-2, the complete variable domain is AAGVIQSPRHLIKEKRETATLKCYPIPRHDTVYWYQQGPGQDPQFLISFYEKMQSDKGSIPDRFSAQQFSDYHSELNMSSLELGDSALYFCASSFGDFMNYGYTFGSGTRLTVV.

The sample holds a few counts of this clone. The rearrangement joins TRBV4-2 to TRBJ2-1, with D possibly being TRBD2 (5 bases). This CDR3 has 13 residues. V lost 5 bases to trimming and J lost 2 bases, with 7 bases between them. The germline CDR1 and CDR2 sequences are LGHNA and YNFKEQ. The CDR3 bases are TGTGCCAGCAGCTCCGGGACCTACAATGAGCAGTTCTTC. Translation gives CASSSGTYNEQFF.

The CDR3 nucleotides are TGTGCCAGCAGTTATTTGAAGACAGAGATGAACACTGAAGCTTTCTTT. Translation: CASSYLKTEMNTEAFF. This chain uses TRBV6-6 with TRBJ1-1; D possibly corresponds to TRBD1 (5 bases). Germline CDR1 is MNHNY and CDR2 is SVGAGI (reference sequence). V was shortened by 3 bases and J by 0 bases, with 14 bases between the two germline ends. The CDR3 has 16 amino acids.

For this clone: The sample contains more than one DNA sequence encoding this CDR3. The CDR3 is CASSQDPTSGNEQFF. DNA of the CDR3: TGCGCCAGCAGCCAGGACCCGACTAGCGGGAATGAGCAGTTCTTC. The chain carries TRBV4-3 and TRBJ2-1; 10 bases map to TRBD2. V lost 3 bases and J lost 7; bases outside the gene matches: 6. In germline, CDR1 is LGHNA, CDR2 YSLEER. The CDR3 consists of 15 residues.

This clone was picked up one time. The chain uses TRBV7-8 and TRBJ1-1; possibly TRBD1 for D (5 bases). Trimming left V 0 bases short and J 5 bases short, with 19 bases between. The CDR3 length is 17 residues. Per germline, CDR1 SGHVS and CDR2 FQNEAQ. The CDR3 loop reads CASSLAPPWTTPTEAFF. The CDR3 DNA reads as TGTGCCAGCAGCTTAGCGCCCCCGTGGACAACGCCGACTGAAGCTTTCTTT.

This chain joins TRBV7-8 and TRBJ2-7; TRBD1 agrees at 8 bases. The CDR3 has 15 residues. Germline V CDR1 and CDR2: SGHVS, FQNEAQ. J lost 3 bases, V lost 5 bases, and 9 bases had no gene match. The CDR3 loop is CASSQGAGTNYEQYF. The CDR3 DNA sequence: TGTGCCAGCAGCCAGGGGGCAGGGACCAACTACGAGCAGTACTTC.

The gene calls are TRBV7-9 and TRBJ2-1; 9 nucleotides line up with TRBD2. Germline CDR1 SEHNR, CDR2 FQNEAQ (reference sequence). The CDR3 has 16 residues. Germline trimming cut 4 bases from V and 2 bases from J; bases unmatched to any gene: 6. The chain's CDR3 is CASSSAAGGPYNEQFF. Here the CDR3 DNA reads TGTGCCAGCAGCTCCGCCGCGGGGGGGCCCTACAATGAGCAGTTCTTC. The whole variable domain, remainder taken from reference TRBV7-9 and TRBJ2-1, is DTGVSQNPRHKITKRGQNVTFRCDPISEHNRLYWYRQTLGQGPEFLTYFQNEAQLEKSRLLSDRFSAERPKGSFSTLEIQRTEQGDSAMYLCASSSAAGGPYNEQFFGPGTRLTVL.

The chain combines TRBV7-9 with TRBJ2-1, with 9 nucleotides matching TRBD1. This CDR3 has 14 amino acids. V trimming: 5 bases; J trimming: 8 bases; junction bases outside the gene matches: 7. Germline lookup yields CDR1 SEHNR and CDR2 FQNEAQ (reference sequence). The CDR3 loop is CASSQRDRVDEQFF. DNA of the CDR3: TGTGCCAGCAGCCAGCGGGACAGGGTCGATGAGCAGTTCTTC.

This sequence joins TRBV1 and TRBJ2-7; TRBD2, as called in the table, went unchecked against the DNA. TRBV1 is marked as a pseudogene. The CDR3 loop spans 15 amino acids. The DNA of the CDR3 is TGCACCAGCAGCCGATGGGGGGGGTCCTCCTACGAGCAGTACTTC. This sequence encodes CTSSRWGGSSYEQYF.

J is TRBJ2-5 and V is TRBV4-1; 13 nucleotides agree with TRBD2. This CDR3 is 17 amino acids long. V shed 1 base and J 3 bases; nucleotides not matched to a gene: 5. Germline V lookup: CDR1 MGHRA, CDR2 YSYEKL. CDR3 in amino acids: CASSQGLAGGSEETQYF. CDR3 in DNA: TGCGCCAGCAGCCAAGGACTAGCGGGGGGCTCGGAAGAGACCCAGTACTTC.

This chain joins TRBV4-1 and TRBJ1-6; D call uncertain. With 0 bases removed from V and 8 bases from J, the gap between germline ends came to 17 bases. CDR1 is MGHRA, CDR2 YSYEKL, per germline. The CDR3 extends over 17 amino acids. This CDR3 reads CASSQDLLLSTYSPLHF. CDR3 nucleotides: TGCGCCAGCAGCCAAGATCTCTTGCTCAGTACCTATTCACCCCTCCACTTT.

This clone was counted a few times. The chain recombines TRBV10-3 with TRBJ2-5; 8 nucleotides line up with TRBD1. The CDR3 runs 15 residues. With 5 bases clipped from V and 2 bases from J, the junction kept 7 bases outside the gene matches. Germline CDR1 ENHRY, CDR2 SYGVKD. CDR3 nucleotides: TGTGCCATCAGTTCACCGGGACAGGAACAAGAGACCCAGTACTTC. Residues: CAISSPGQEQETQYF.

V is TRBV12-5 and J is TRBJ2-7; D is tentatively TRBD1 or TRBD2 (5 bases each). Germline CDR1 is LGHNT and CDR2 is FRNRAP. The V gene lost 7 bases and the J gene lost 0 bases, with 16 bases spanning the gap. The CDR3 contains 15 residues. CDR3: CASAQPSGTSYEQYF. The CDR3 nucleotides read TGTGCTAGTGCTCAACCCTCCGGGACCTCCTACGAGCAGTACTTC.

V is TRBV29-1 and J is TRBJ1-2; D is undetermined. The CDR3 is 13 residues long. CDR1 is SQVTM, CDR2 ANQGSEA, per germline. The germline V and J ends were trimmed by 0 bases and 5 bases, with 10 bases remaining between them. This CDR3 reads CSVEEPGFYGYTF. The CDR3 DNA is TGCAGCGTTGAAGAACCGGGATTTTATGGCTACACCTTC. The full variable domain, completed using reference TRBV29-1 and TRBJ1-2, is SAVISQKPSRDICQRGTSLTIQCQVDSQVTMMFWYRQQPGQSLTLIATANQGSEATYESGFVIDKFPISRPNLTFSTLTVSNMSPEDSSIYLCSVEEPGFYGYTFGSGTRLTVV.

The V call is TRBV13, the J call TRBJ2-6; D possibly uses TRBD1 or TRBD2 (5 bases each). The germline V gene has CDR1 PRHDT and CDR2 FYEKMQ (reference sequence). The CDR3 is 15 amino acids. V was trimmed by 5 bases and J by 2 bases, leaving 10 bases between them. CDR3 bases: TGTGCCAGCAGCCTCAGGGAGACTGGGGCCAACGTCCTGACTTTC. It is translated as CASSLRETGANVLTF.

The chain has TRBV4-1 and TRBJ1-1; 11 positions agree with TRBD1. Germline-derived CDR1 and CDR2 are MGHRA and YSYEKL. The CDR3 totals 15 residues. V lost 5 bases, J lost 4 bases, and 6 bases stayed unmatched. This CDR3 reads CASSYGQGAPTEAFF. The CDR3, as DNA: TGCGCCAGCAGCTACGGACAGGGGGCGCCCACTGAAGCTTTCTTT.

The V call is TRBV6-5, the J call TRBJ1-1, with D unclear. V was pared by 2 bases and J by 7 bases, with 8 bases between. Germline CDR1 is MNHEY and CDR2 is SVGAGI. The CDR3 has 12 amino acids. The CDR3 sequence is CASSYGGFEAFF. The CDR3 DNA follows: TGTGCCAGCAGTTACGGTGGGTTTGAAGCTTTCTTT.

The CDR3 DNA reads as TGTGCCAGCAGTTACTCGACGGGGCTCGTAGCTTTCTTT. This translates into CASSYSTGLVAFF. The J gene is TRBJ1-1, the V gene TRBV6-5; D perhaps matches TRBD1 (5 bases). The CDR3 runs 13 residues. CDR1 MNHEY and CDR2 SVGAGI come from the germline V gene. The ends were cut back, 0 bases at V and 10 bases at J, with 12 bases in the middle.

V is TRBV4-1 and J is TRBJ1-5; D not resolved. This CDR3 spans 16 amino acids. The germline V and J ends were trimmed by 4 bases and 6 bases, with 19 bases remaining between them. The germline V gene encodes CDR1 MGHRA and CDR2 YSYEKL. The CDR3 is CASSPEQIAPIQPQHF. In DNA, the CDR3 is TGCGCCAGCAGCCCTGAGCAGATCGCGCCGATTCAGCCCCAGCATTTT.

The V call is TRBV2, the J call TRBJ1-1; no definite D call. Germline V gene sequence: CDR1 SNHLY, CDR2 FYNNEI. The CDR3 runs 15 residues. V was clipped by 4 bases and J by 0 bases, with 12 bases between them. The CDR3 is CASSGFQTMNTEAFF. The CDR3 nucleotides read TGTGCCAGCAGTGGTTTCCAGACCATGAACACTGAAGCTTTCTTT.

The chain uses TRBV29-1 and TRBJ2-7, with 10 nucleotides matching TRBD1. Germline values: CDR1 SQVTM, CDR2 ANQGSEA. This CDR3 is built from 15 residues. V shed 2 bases, J shed 4 bases, and the junction held 8 bases outside the gene matches. CDR3 sequence: CSVETPGQGMYEQYF. The CDR3 region has the DNA TGCAGCGTTGAAACGCCGGGACAGGGGATGTACGAGCAGTACTTC.

V gene TRBV4-1 combines with J gene TRBJ2-7; 8 bases align to TRBD2. Germline CDR1 is MGHRA and CDR2 is YSYEKL. The CDR3 loop spans 14 amino acids. V lost 4 bases and J lost 0; bases outside the gene matches: 2. The CDR3 DNA reads as TGCGCCAGCAGCCTGACTAGCGCCTCCTACGAGCAGTACTTC. Protein: CASSLTSASYEQYF.